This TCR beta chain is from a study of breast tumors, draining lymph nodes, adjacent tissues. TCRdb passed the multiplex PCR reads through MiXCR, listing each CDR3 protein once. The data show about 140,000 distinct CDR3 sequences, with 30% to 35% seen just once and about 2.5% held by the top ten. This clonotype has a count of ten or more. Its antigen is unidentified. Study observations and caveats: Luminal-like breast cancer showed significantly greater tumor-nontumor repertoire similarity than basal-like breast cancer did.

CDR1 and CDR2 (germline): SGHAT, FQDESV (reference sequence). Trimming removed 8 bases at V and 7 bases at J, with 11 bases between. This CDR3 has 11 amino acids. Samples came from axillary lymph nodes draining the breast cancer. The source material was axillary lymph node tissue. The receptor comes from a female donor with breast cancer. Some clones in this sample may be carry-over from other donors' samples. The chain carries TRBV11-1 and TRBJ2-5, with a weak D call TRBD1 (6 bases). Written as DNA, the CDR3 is TGTGCCAGCCGCAGGGGCAGGACCCAGTACTTC. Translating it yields CASRRGRTQYF. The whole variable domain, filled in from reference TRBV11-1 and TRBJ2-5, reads EAEVAQSPRYKITEKSQAVAFWCDPISGHATLYWYRQILGQGPELLVQFQDESVVDDSQLPKDRFSAERLKGVDSTLKIQPAELGDSAMYLCASRRGRTQYFGPGTRLLVL.